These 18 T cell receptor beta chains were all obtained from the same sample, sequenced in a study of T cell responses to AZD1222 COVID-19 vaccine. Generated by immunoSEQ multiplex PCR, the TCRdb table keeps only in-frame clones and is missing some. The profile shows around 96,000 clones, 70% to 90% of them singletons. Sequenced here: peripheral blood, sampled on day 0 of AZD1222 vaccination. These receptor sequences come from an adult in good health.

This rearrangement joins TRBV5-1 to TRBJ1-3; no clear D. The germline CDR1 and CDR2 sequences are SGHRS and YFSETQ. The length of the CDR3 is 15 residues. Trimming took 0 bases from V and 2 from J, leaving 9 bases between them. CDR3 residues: CASSLGDATGNTIYF. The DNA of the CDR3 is TGCGCCAGCAGCTTGGGTGACGCGACTGGAAACACCATATATTTT.

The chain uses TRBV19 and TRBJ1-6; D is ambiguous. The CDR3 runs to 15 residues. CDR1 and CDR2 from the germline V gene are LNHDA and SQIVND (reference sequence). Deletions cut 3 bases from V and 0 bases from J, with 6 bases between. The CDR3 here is CASSMLNSYNSPLHF. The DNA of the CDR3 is TGTGCCAGTAGTATGCTGAACTCCTATAATTCACCCCTCCACTTT.

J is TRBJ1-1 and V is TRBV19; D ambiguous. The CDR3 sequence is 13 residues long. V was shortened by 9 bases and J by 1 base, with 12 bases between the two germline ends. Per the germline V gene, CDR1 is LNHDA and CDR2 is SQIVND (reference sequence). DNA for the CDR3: TGTGCCAGCCGTCGGCTGGGGAACACTGAAGCTTTCTTT. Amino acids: CASRRLGNTEAFF.

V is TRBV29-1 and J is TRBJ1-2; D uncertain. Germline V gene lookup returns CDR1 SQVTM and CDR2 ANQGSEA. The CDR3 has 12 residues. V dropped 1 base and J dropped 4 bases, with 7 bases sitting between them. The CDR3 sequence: CSVEGTVYGYTF. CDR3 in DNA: TGCAGCGTTGAAGGCACCGTCTATGGCTACACCTTC. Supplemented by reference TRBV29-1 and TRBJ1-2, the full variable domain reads SAVISQKPSRDICQRGTSLTIQCQVDSQVTMMFWYRQQPGQSLTLIATANQGSEATYESGFVIDKFPISRPNLTFSTLTVSNMSPEDSSIYLCSVEGTVYGYTFGSGTRLTVV.

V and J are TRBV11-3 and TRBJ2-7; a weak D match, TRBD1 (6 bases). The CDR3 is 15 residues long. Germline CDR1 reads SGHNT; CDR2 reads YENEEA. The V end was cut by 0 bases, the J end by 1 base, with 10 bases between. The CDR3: CASSLDPGTSYEQYF. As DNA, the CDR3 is TGTGCCAGCAGCTTAGATCCAGGGACATCCTACGAGCAGTACTTC.

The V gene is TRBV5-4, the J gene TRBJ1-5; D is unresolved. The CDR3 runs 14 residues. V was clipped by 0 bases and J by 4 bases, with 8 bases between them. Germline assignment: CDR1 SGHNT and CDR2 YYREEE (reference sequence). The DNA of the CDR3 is TGTGCCAGCAGCTTGGTTGGTGGGAATCAGCCCCAGCATTTT. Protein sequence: CASSLVGGNQPQHF. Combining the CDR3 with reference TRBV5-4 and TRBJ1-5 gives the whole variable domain ETGVTQSPTHLIKTRGQQVTLRCSSQSGHNTVSWYQQALGQGPQFIFQYYREEENGRGNFPPRFSGLQFPNYSSELNVNALELDDSALYLCASSLVGGNQPQHFGDGTRLSIL.

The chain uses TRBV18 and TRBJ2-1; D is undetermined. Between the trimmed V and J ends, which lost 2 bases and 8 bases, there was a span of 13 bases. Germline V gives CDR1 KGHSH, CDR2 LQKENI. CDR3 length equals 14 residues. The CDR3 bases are TGTGCCAGCTCACCATTGACGGGTCGGCATGAGCAGTTCTTC. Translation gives CASSPLTGRHEQFF.

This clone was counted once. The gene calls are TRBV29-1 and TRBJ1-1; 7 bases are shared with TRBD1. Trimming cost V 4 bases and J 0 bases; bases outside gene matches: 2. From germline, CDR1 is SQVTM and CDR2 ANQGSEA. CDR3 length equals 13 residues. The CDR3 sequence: CSVAGTVNTEAFF. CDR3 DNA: TGCAGCGTTGCCGGGACAGTGAACACTGAAGCTTTCTTT.

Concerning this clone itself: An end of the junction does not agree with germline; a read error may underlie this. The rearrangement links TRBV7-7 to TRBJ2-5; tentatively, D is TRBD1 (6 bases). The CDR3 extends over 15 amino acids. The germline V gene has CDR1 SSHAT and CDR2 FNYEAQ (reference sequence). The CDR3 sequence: CASSLVGAPQEAQYF. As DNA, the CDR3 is TGTGCTAGCAGCTTAGTGGGGGCCCCTCAAGAGGCCCAGTACTTC. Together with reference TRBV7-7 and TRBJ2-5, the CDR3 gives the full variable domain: GAGVSQSPRYKVTKRGQDVTLRCDPISSHATLYWYQQALGQGPEFLTYFNYEAQPDKSGLPSDRFSAERPEGSISTLTIQRTEQRDSAMYRCASSLVGAPQEAQYFGPGTRLLVL.

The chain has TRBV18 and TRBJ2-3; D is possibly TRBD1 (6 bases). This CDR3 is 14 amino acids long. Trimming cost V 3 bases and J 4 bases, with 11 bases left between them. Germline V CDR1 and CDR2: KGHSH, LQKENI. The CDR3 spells CASSPPGHPDTQYF. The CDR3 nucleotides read TGTGCCAGCTCACCCCCGGGACACCCAGATACGCAGTATTTT.

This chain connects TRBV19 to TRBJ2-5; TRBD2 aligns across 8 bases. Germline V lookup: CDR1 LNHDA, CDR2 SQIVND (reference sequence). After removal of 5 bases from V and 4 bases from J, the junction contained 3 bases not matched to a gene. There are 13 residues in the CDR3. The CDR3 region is CASSWAGGETQYF. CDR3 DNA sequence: TGTGCCAGTAGTTGGGCGGGGGGAGAGACCCAGTACTTC.

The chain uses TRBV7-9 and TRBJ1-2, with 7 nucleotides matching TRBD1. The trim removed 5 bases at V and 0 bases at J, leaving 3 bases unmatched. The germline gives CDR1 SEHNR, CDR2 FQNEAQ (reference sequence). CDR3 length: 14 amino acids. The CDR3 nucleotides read TGTGCCAGCAGCATACAGGGGACTAACTATGGCTACACCTTC. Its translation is CASSIQGTNYGYTF.

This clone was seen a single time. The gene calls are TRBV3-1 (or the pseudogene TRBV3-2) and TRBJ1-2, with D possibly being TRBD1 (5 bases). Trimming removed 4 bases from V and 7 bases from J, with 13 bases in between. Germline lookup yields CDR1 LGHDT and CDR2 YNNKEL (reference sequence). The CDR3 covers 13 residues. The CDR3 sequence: CASSPTSGFGYTF. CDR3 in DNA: TGTGCCAGCAGCCCGACATCAGGGTTTGGCTACACCTTC.

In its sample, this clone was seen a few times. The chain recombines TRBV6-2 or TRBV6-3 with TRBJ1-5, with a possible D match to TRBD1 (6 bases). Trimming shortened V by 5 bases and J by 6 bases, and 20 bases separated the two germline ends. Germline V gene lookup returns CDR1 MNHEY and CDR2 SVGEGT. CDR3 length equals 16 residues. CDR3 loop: CASSTFRGSLIQPQHF. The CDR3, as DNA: TGTGCCAGCAGTACCTTTAGGGGGAGTTTAATTCAGCCCCAGCATTTT.

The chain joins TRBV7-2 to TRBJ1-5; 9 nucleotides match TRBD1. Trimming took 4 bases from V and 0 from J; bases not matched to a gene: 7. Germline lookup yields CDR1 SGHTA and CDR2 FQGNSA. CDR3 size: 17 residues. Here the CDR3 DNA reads TGTGCCAGCAGCTACGGGACAGGGCTGTTTAGCAATCAGCCCCAGCATTTT. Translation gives CASSYGTGLFSNQPQHF.

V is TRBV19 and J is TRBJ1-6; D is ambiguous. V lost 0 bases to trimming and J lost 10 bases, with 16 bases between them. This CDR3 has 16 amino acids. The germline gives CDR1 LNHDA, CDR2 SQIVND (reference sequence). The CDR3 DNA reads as TGTGCCAGTAGTATAGATAACGGTGTTGGACGATCACCCCTCCACTTT. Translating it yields CASSIDNGVGRSPLHF.

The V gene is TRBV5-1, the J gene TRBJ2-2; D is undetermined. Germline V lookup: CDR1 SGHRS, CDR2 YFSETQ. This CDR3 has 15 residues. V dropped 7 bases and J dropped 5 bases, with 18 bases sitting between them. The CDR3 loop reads CASRTEAGQTGELFF. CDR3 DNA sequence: TGCGCCAGCCGAACCGAGGCAGGTCAAACCGGGGAGCTGTTTTTT.

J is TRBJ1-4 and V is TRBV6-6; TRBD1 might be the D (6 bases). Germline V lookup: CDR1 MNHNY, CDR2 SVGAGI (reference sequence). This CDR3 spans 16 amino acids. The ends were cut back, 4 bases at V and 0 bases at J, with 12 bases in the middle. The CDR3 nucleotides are TGTGCCAGCAGTTCCACACAGGGTGCAACTAATGAAAAACTGTTTTTT. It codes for CASSSTQGATNEKLFF.